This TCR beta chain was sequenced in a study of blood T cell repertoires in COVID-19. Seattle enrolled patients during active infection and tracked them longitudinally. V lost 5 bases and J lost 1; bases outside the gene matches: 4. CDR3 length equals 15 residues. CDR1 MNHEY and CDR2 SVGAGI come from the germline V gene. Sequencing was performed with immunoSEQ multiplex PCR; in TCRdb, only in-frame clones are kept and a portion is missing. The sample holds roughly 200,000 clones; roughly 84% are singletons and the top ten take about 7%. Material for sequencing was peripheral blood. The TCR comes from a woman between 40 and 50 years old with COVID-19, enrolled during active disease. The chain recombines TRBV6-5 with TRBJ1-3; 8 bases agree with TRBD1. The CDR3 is CASSPWTGSGNTIYF. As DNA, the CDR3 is TGTGCCAGCAGTCCCTGGACAGGGTCTGGAAACACCATATATTTT.